This T cell receptor beta chain was recovered during a study of cytomegalovirus exposure and HLA in healthy donors (TCRdb year 2017). Regarding the research as a whole: An earlier analysis of 587 of the donors reported about 250 Gb of sequence data and 120 million or so unique TCR beta sequences from some 180 million T cells. An earlier analysis of approximately 630 of the donors applied high-throughput TCR beta sequencing to assess whether each TCR beta V gene segment acted as functional or pseudogenic. The study was designed to test whether signatures of past pathogen exposure could be identified by cataloging public T cell receptors. Every discovery cohort repertoire had been produced on one sequencing platform. The genetic ancestry cluster associated with self-reported Caucasian donors included 81% of the 300 to 400 genotyped donors. Alongside the repertoire data, information on donor age, sex, ethnicity and CMV serostatus was compiled. Rather than drawing on any new phenotypic data, the later analysis identified candidate immune exposures from TCR beta sequences and the way those sequences occurred across donors. In addition to the first cohort of 500 to 850 subjects, a separate validation cohort of 130 or so different subjects was used. The study used immunosequencing to profile the T cell repertoires of about 670 subjects and linked those repertoires to cytomegalovirus serostatus. Both class I and class II loci were covered by HLA typing, at four-digit resolution. A later genetic analysis took genome-wide SNP genotypes for about 55% of the roughly 670 donors and used that subset as a discovery cohort. About 300 gigabases of sequencing data and approximately 85 million unique TCR sequences were included in an early release covering about 600 HLA-typed donors. In a later analysis, previously published TCR beta repertoires from 600 to 850 donors were re-analyzed and high-resolution HLA genotyping was added so that TCR occurrence patterns could be studied. Among some 400 genotyped donors of the cohort, an average of about 220,000 unique TCR beta nucleotide sequences was sequenced per donor, of which 15% to 20% were non-productive. The number of typed donors differed by locus: about 629-630 for A, B, C, DRB1 and DQB1; 522 for DQA1; roughly 600 for DPA1; and some 450 for DPB1. The study combined high-throughput TCR immunosequencing, statistical association of individual TCRs with disease status, and machine learning to predict cytomegalovirus infection status. Five DR-DQ haplotypes were handled as single units for association and clustering, since linkage in the cohort was strong. Results and caveats for the whole study, not just this receptor: An association between a missense DCLRE1C variant and V-gene and J-gene trimming of TCR beta chains was found in a later genetic analysis and replicated in an independent cohort. A total of 150 or so TCR beta chains were listed by the study as associated with cytomegalovirus. In an earlier analysis of around 600 of the donors, most TCR beta V segments appeared in productive rearrangements about 87% or about 30% of the time, broadly matching IMGT annotations. Immune exposure information for the cohort was limited to CMV serostatus. Because HLA typing was missing for some donors at each locus, association tests included only the typed subset. At a false discovery rate of 0.05, a later analysis linked 16,951 TCR beta sequences to specific HLA alleles. A later analysis found that HLA-associated TCR beta chains were more clonally expanded and had lower generation probabilities than equally common non-associated chains. The authors suggested that the approach could potentially be generalized to other disease states and immunological phenotypes. Linkage disequilibrium might explain the correlated functional status among segregating V segments, but an unknown experimental factor could not be excluded. According to a later analysis, most CMV-associated TCR beta chains appeared to be HLA-restricted, and the HLA associations seemed to be driven largely by CMV exposure. A further reported finding was that TCR beta sequences accurately predicted the HLA-A and HLA-B alleles for most subjects in the first cohort. Presence/absence analyses assumed roughly uniform sequencing depth across donors, an assumption that may not hold. According to a later genetic analysis, donors in an Asian-associated ancestry cluster had fewer N-insertions in productive TCRs than the approximately 650-donor mean. Across donors, most TCR sequences were observed very rarely, whereas some public TCRs were present in many individuals. In vitro tests confirmed that a few of the cytomegalovirus-associated TCR beta chains recognize cytomegalovirus antigens. The classifier was reported to diagnose cytomegalovirus status with high specificity and sensitivity in both the original and validation cohorts. This cohort had only TCR beta chains sequenced, and the lack of alpha or paired-chain data limited which features could be detected. Several of the top co-occurrence clusters appeared to be linked to parvovirus B19, influenza, CMV and Epstein-Barr virus, according to a later analysis. Because counts were too low, approximately 15 rarely observed V segments, including chromosome 9 orphons, were excluded from the earlier analysis of under 650 of the donors. A cluster of highly shared sequence variants was judged likely to represent a technical artifact of the sequencing pipeline. In a later analysis, the rate of TCR association differed among HLA loci, with DRB1 alleles having the most associated TCRs and HLA-C alleles having the fewest. When HLA alleles, especially DR and DQ, strongly co-occurred, attributing TCR associations to individual alleles was difficult.

The method behind the library was the immunoSEQ multiplex PCR assay. For the multiplex PCR, a mixture combining 60 forward primers for TCR Vbeta segments and 13 reverse primers for TCR Jbeta segments was used. A multiplex PCR assay on genomic DNA amplified the CDR3 region of rearranged TCR beta genes. The amplified TCR beta libraries were sequenced on the Illumina HiSeq System as 87-base-pair reads. The authors processed their data as follows. Across the 700 or so repertoires, a later analysis counted 60 million to 90 million unique TCR beta chains, some 11 million of which were shared by at least two donors. Raw reads were error-corrected and collapsed into unique sequences by a nearest-neighbor algorithm in which closely related sequences were merged to remove PCR and sequencing errors. Alignment of CDR3 sequences to IMGT reference sequences was used to assign V, D and J gene segments. Each retained sequence needed at least a six-nucleotide match to both a V gene segment and a J gene segment. A rearrangement counted as productive if the CDR3 had no stop codons and remained in frame with V and J, and every other rearrangement counted as non-productive. CDR3 was defined according to IMGT convention as the region running from the second conserved V-encoded cysteine to the conserved J-encoded phenylalanine. Sequences without an unambiguous match to a single V gene segment were excluded from the earlier analysis of 587 of the donors. In an earlier analysis of 587 of the donors, V segments were called functional above 56.7% productive rearrangements and were called segregating when the between-donor standard deviation exceeded 5%. A statistical classification framework was built for diagnosing cytomegalovirus status from the catalog of TCR beta chain sequences. A later analysis assigned V and J genes by comparing TCR nucleotide sequences with IMGT/GENE-DB human TR gene sequences. Using the TCRdist pipeline, a later analysis assigned CDR3 sequences along with most-parsimonious VDJ recombination scenarios. In a later analysis, every TCR beta chain was defined by the combination of its CDR3 amino acid sequence and its V-gene family, and reads without a unique V-gene family were dropped. To address suspected cross-contamination and a sequencing artifact, a later analysis removed 592 highly shared, low-generation-probability nucleotide sequences. In a later analysis, a clonal expansion index was calculated for each public chain from normalized within-repertoire ranks of inferred template counts. A later analysis computed generation probabilities with a VDJ recombination model fitted to out-of-frame rearrangements, and checked the results against IGoR. In a later analysis, hypergeometric tests were used to score TCR-TCR, TCR-HLA and TCR-CMV co-occurrence, with a repertoire-size bias correction applied to TCR pairs. To estimate false discovery rates, a later analysis permuted the HLA or CMV assignments 20 times. In a later analysis, co-occurring TCRs were grouped with DBSCAN, and TCRdist sequence similarity was added when clustering was performed within HLA-allele-positive subsets. Co-occurrence clustering excluded repertoires with fewer than 30,000 or more than 120,000 public chains, plus five with anomalous nucleotide sharing. TCRdb took this table from immuneACCESS and kept in-frame rearrangements with V and J called. Such tables lack part of the clones; where checked against another copy, unresolved V genes explain under half of the gap, and the rest is unexplained. The V and J calls and the clone size are those of that table, but D and trimming were determined from the DNA. The sample includes over 95,000 clones, with approximately 76% observed a single time. 1.5% to 2% of the sample goes to the ten largest clones.

The cohort comprised some 680 healthy bone marrow donors. Cohort members were all nominally healthy when sampled, although unrecorded immune exposures were likely present. The donor was CMV seronegative and was included in the group of around 320 seronegative cohort members. A peripheral blood sample was collected from each donor, and TCR beta sequencing was performed on peripheral blood mononuclear cells. The Qiagen DNeasy Blood Extraction Kit was used to extract genomic DNA from the blood cell samples. As for this clone: What this receptor recognizes is not known. Base qualities were left out, and no much larger clone turns up one base away.

The receptor comes from a man aged 35-49 years in good health and CMV-seronegative. The sequenced sample consisted of PBMCs.

The CDR3 region: CASSPWTGKEQFF. The nucleotide sequence is given as TGCGCCAGCAGCCCCTGGACAGGGAAGGAGCAGTTCTTC. Rearrangement joined TRBV4-3 to TRBJ2-1, with 8 central nucleotides matching TRBD1. The cysteine opens and the phenylalanine closes a CDR3 of 13 amino acids. The entry retains the CDR3 DNA only, 39 bases that are in frame from base 1. Compared with germline, V lacks 4 bases and J lacks 10 bases; bases without a gene match: 6. In the germline V gene, CDR1 corresponds to LGHNA and CDR2 to YSLEER.